The source of this TCR beta chain is a study of blood T cell dynamics during melanoma immunotherapy. Germline V gives CDR1 WNHNN, CDR2 SYGVQD (reference sequence). The CDR3 is made up of 13 amino acids. With 3 bases removed from V and 1 base from J, the gap between germline ends came to 6 bases. The method was immunoSEQ multiplex PCR; TCRdb's version includes in-frame clones alone and lacks a portion of them. The profile shows approximately 25,000 clones, around 88% of them singletons. The time point denotes: pre-treatment baseline. Samples come from before therapy and from week 3 after the first blockade cycle. Disease control meant complete response, partial response or stable disease at 12 weeks. Prior systemic cancer therapy, immunosuppressant use and other active malignancies excluded patients.

The sample was blood, taken from a patient treated with checkpoint blockade. The chain employs TRBV10-1 and TRBJ1-2; no reliable D call. The source is a human donor with melanoma. The CDR3 DNA sequence: TGCGCCAGCAGTGATCGGAATAACTATGGCTACACCTTC. Protein sequence: CASSDRNNYGYTF.